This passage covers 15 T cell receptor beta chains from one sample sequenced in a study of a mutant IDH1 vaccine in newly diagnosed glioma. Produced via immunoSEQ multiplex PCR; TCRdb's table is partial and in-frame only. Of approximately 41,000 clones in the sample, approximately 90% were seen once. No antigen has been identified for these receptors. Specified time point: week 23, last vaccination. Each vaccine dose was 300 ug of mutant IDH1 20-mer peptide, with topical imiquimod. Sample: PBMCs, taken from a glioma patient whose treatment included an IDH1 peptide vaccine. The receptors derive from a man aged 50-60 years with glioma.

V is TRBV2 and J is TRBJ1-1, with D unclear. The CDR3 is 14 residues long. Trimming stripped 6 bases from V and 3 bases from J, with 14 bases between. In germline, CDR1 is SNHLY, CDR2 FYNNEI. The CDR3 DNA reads TGTGCCAGCAGCCTGAACGGCCCGGACACTGAAGCTTTCTTT. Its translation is CASSLNGPDTEAFF.

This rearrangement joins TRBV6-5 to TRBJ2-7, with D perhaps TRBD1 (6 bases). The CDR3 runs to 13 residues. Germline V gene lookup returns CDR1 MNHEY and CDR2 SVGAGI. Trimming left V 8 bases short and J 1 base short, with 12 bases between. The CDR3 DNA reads TGTGCCAGCGGCAGGGGTGGGTCCTACGAGCAGTACTTC. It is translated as CASGRGGSYEQYF.

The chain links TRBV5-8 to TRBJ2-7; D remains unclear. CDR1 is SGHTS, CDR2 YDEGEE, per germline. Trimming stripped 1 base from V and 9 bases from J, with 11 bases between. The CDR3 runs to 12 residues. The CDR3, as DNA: TGTGCCAGCAGCTTGAACCAGGCCGCGCAGTACTTC. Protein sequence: CASSLNQAAQYF.

In DNA, the CDR3 is TGTGCCAGCAGGCGAGGGGGTTCAAATTCACCCCTCCACTTT. This translates into CASRRGGSNSPLHF. V usage is TRBV27 and J usage is TRBJ1-6; maybe TRBD1 (6 bases). The germline CDR1 and CDR2 sequences are MNHEY and SMNVEV (reference sequence). The V and J ends lost 6 bases and 7 bases respectively, with 13 bases between them. The CDR3 runs to 14 residues.

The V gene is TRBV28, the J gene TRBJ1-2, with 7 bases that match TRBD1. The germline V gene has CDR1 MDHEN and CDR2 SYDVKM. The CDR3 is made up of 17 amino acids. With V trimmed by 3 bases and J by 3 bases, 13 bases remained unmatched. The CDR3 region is CASSFRFMGQSDYGYTF. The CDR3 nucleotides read TGTGCCAGCAGTTTTCGTTTTATGGGACAGTCAGACTATGGCTACACCTTC.

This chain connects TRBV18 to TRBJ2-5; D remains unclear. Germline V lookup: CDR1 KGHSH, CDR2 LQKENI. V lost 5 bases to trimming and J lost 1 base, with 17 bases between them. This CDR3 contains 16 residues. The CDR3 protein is CASSAVGTGSQETQYF. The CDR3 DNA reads TGTGCCAGCTCAGCAGTGGGCACTGGAAGCCAAGAGACCCAGTACTTC.

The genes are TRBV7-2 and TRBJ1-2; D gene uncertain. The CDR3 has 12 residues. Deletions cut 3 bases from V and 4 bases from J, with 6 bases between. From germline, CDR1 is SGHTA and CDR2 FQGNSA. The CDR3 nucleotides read TGTGCCAGCAGCTTCCGTACCTATGGCTACACCTTC. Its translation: CASSFRTYGYTF.

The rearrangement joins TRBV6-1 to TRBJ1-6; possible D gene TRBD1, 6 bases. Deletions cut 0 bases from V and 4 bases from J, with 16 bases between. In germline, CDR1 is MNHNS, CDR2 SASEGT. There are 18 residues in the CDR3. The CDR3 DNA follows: TGTGCCAGCAGTGAAGCGGGGACACGCGTCGGATATAATTCACCCCTCCACTTT. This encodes CASSEAGTRVGYNSPLHF.

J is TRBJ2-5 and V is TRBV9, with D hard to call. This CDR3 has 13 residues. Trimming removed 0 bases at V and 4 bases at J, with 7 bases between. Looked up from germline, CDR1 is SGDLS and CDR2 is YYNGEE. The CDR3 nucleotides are TGTGCCAGCAGCGTAGACTGGGCAGAGACCCAGTACTTC. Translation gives CASSVDWAETQYF.

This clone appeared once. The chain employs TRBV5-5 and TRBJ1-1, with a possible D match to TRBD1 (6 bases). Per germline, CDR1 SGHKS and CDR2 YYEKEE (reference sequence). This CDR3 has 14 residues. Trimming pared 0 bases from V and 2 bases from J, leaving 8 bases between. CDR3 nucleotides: TGTGCCAGCAGCTTGGCGGGGGGCAACACTGAAGCTTTCTTT. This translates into CASSLAGGNTEAFF.

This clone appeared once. This CDR3 is CASRELAGGPGEQFF. Written as DNA, the CDR3 is TGTGCCAGCAGAGAGCTAGCGGGAGGGCCGGGTGAGCAGTTCTTC. V usage is TRBV6-1 and J usage is TRBJ2-1; 12 bases match TRBD2. The junction had 9 bases not matched to a gene; V was cut back by 6 bases and J by 9 bases. Germline-derived CDR1 and CDR2 are MNHNS and SASEGT. This CDR3 is built from 15 residues.

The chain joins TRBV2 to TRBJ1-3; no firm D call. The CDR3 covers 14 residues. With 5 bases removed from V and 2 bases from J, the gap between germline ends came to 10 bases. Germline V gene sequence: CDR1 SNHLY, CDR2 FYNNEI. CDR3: CASSLNLPGNTIYF. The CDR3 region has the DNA TGTGCCAGCAGTTTAAACCTACCTGGAAACACCATATATTTT.

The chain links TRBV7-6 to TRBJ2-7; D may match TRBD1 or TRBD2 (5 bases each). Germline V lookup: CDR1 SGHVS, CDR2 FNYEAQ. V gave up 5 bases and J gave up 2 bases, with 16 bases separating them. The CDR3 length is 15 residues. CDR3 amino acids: CASSTPHGDAYEQYF. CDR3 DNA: TGTGCCAGCAGCACACCCCACGGGGACGCCTACGAGCAGTACTTC.

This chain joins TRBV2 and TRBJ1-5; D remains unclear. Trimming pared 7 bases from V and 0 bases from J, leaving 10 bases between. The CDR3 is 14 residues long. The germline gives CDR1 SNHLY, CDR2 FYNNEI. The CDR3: CASTPADSNQPQHF. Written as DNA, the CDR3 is TGTGCCAGCACCCCCGCAGATAGCAATCAGCCCCAGCATTTT.

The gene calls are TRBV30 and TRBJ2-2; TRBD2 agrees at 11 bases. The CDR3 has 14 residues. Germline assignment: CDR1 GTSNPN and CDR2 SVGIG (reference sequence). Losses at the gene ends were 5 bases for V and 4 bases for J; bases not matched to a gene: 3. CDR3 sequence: CAWVSGRGTGELFF. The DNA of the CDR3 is TGTGCCTGGGTTAGCGGGAGGGGCACCGGGGAGCTGTTTTTT.